The rows below give T cell receptor beta chains drawn from one sample of a study of graft-versus-host responses after intestinal transplantation. The table came from immunoSEQ multiplex PCR; TCRdb's copy has only in-frame clones and leaves some out. The repertoire holds 95,000 to 110,000 clones, with about 90% as singletons. Their antigen targets remain unknown. The source was unstimulated CD4+ T cells sorted from spleen or lymph node cells, collected before intestinal transplant. Receptor source: a human donor who received an intestinal transplant. Both conserved end residues are trimmed from each CDR3.

j_gene	v_gene	CDR3aa
TRBJ2-2	TRBV11-2	ASSSRGTGELF
TRBJ2-7	TRBV6-5	ASSYRGGYEQY
TRBJ2-7	TRBV7-2	ASSSQRVTYEQY
TRBJ1-4	TRBV9	ASSVGPWGELF
TRBJ1-1	TRBV18	ASSPREAQGGTEAF
TRBJ2-1	TRBV23-1	ASSKGAMVSV
TRBJ1-5	TRBV10-2	ASSASGQGLKWDQPQH
TRBJ2-5	TRBV2	ASCTWGETQY
.	TRBV10-2	AIRLAGGPDEQY
TRBJ2-3	TRBV6-4	ASSVTVGDTQY
TRBJ2-3	TRBV6-1	ASRQGARADTQY
TRBJ1-1	TRBV5-4	ASSQGQKNTEAF
TRBJ2-7	TRBV9	ASSPGLRGSLYEQY
TRBJ1-4	TRBV19	ASSMVRNPNEKLF
TRBJ1-2	TRBV5-1	ASSDNNYGYT
TRBJ1-6	TRBV6-6	ASSYSQGASNSPLH
TRBJ2-7	TRBV7-9	ASSLGRIAGGVHEQY
TRBJ2-6	TRBV27	ASSLQGEKAGANVLT
TRBJ2-3	TRBV11-2	ASSLWGGSDTQY
TRBJ2-1	TRBV9	ASSSSPSGGLNEQF
TRBJ1-1	TRBV15	ATSRDRMNTEAF
TRBJ1-2	TRBV2	ASSDRVQWGYGYT
TRBJ1-5	TRBV4-2	ASSQDRGRSNQPQH
TRBJ2-7	TRBV18	ASSAAVDRNYEQY
TRBJ1-4	TRBV6-1	ASSMTRPTNEKLF
TRBJ1-5	TRBV2	ASTSDRVGGPPQH
TRBJ2-1	TRBV9	ASSVDYSYNEQF
TRBJ2-7	TRBV6-5	ASRRGTASYEQY
TRBJ2-2	TRBV27	ASSLSTGRSTGELF
TRBJ2-7	TRBV7-6	ASSFTPTQAYEQY
TRBJ2-7	TRBV28	ASSLPTGAHPYNEQY
TRBJ2-3	TRBV19	ASMGLADTDTQY
TRBJ2-7	TRBV6-6	ASSYWLSYEQY
TRBJ1-5	TRBV25-1	ASSEFGVNQPQH
TRBJ2-2	TRBV5-1	ASALGRDRSGELF
TRBJ2-1	TRBV9	ASSVFVSGSSYNEQF
TRBJ2-3	TRBV5-6	ASSFRQGAADTQY
TRBJ1-6	TRBV18	ASSPLGNNSPLH
TRBJ1-2	TRBV6-1	ASSSGQGDYGYT
TRBJ2-7	TRBV20-1	SARQSYEQY
TRBJ1-1	TRBV10-3	AIREGVHSTEAF
TRBJ2-3	TRBV5-1	ASSPPDRAATDTQY
TRBJ1-4	TRBV9	ASSVGGRTVTNEKLF
TRBJ1-5	TRBV7-3	ASSLTGGRPQH
TRBJ2-3	TRBV9	ASSVATFRREMLTDTQY
TRBJ1-1	TRBV12-2	ASRSVAF
TRBJ1-1	TRBV7-9	ASSLQMANTEAF
TRBJ2-7	TRBV5-1	ASSFLADPTYEQY
TRBJ1-3	TRBV6-6	ASTQGGAGSGNTIY
TRBJ2-5	TRBV30	AWSVGSGLAGVTQY
TRBJ2-2	TRBV6-5	ASSSVRKGDTGELF
TRBJ2-2	TRBV10-2	ASRLAGVNTGELF
TRBJ2-5	TRBV28	AGETQY
TRBJ2-5	TRBV5-1	ASSNAGPETQY
TRBJ1-6	TRBV2	ASRTGTMNSPLH
TRBJ2-5	TRBV4-1	ASSLVGVTSGAETQY
TRBJ1-2	TRBV5-6	ASSLGSAGYT
TRBJ2-5	TRBV5-6	ASSQLGRGETQY
TRBJ1-1	TRBV2	ASGTRGGTEAF
TRBJ1-5	TRBV4-1	ASSQEGATGGNQPQH